This TCR beta chain was found in a study of blood T cell repertoires in COVID-19. About the study: There were acute and convalescent COVID-19 samples, and they came from the United States, Italy and Spain. Sample material is recorded as cDNA or gDNA derived from T cells, B-cell-depleted T cells, or PBMCs.

V gave up 1 base and J gave up 6 bases; unmatched junction bases: 7. CDR3 size: 17 residues. Germline V gene lookup returns CDR1 LNHNV and CDR2 YYDKDF (reference sequence). Clones were read by immunoSEQ multiplex PCR, and TCRdb kept only the in-frame ones, dropping some. The sample carries 300,000 to 400,000 clones, 70% to 90% recorded once. The sample was peripheral blood. The chain recombines TRBV15 with TRBJ2-1; 12 positions agree with TRBD2. The TCR was taken from a woman aged 25-40 years with COVID-19, enrolled during active disease. In DNA form, the CDR3 reads TGTGCCACCAGCAGAGCACGACTAGCGGGGGAAGGCAATGAGCAGTTCTTC. It yields the protein CATSRARLAGEGNEQFF.